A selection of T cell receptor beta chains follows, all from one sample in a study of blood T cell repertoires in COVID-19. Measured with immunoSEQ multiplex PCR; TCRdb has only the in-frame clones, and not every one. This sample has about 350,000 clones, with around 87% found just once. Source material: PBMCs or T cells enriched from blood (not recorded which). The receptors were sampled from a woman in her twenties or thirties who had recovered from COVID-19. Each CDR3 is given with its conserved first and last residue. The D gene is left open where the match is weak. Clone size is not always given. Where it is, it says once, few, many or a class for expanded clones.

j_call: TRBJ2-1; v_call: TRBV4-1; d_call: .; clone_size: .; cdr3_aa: CASSQDFRYNEQFF; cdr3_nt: TGCGCCAGCAGCCAAGATTTCAGATACAATGAGCAGTTCTTC
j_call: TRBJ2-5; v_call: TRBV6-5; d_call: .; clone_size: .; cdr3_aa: CASSYGGETQYF; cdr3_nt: TGTGCCAGCAGTTACGGCGGAGAGACCCAGTACTTC
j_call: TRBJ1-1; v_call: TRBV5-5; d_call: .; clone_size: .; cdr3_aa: CASTQGMNTEAFF; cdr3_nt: TGTGCCAGCACCCAGGGGATGAACACTGAAGCTTTCTTT
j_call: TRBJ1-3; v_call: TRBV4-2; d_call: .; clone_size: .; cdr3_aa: CASSQDQGDSGNTIYF; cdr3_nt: TGTGCCAGCAGCCAAGATCAAGGAGACTCTGGAAACACCATATATTTT
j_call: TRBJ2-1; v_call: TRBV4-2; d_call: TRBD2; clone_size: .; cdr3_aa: CASSQVASGGPYNEQFF; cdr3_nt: TGTGCCAGCAGCCAAGTCGCTAGCGGGGGGCCTTACAATGAGCAGTTCTTC
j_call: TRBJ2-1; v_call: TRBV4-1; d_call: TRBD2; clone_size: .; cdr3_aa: CASSLVGGGRNEQFF; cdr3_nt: TGCGCCAGCAGCCTAGTCGGCGGGGGGAGAAATGAGCAGTTCTTC
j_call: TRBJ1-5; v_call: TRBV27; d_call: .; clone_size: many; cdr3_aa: CASSLLSPNQPQHF; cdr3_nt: TGTGCCAGCAGTTTATTATCCCCTAATCAGCCCCAGCATTTT
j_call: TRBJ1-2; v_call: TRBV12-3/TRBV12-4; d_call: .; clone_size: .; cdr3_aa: CASSYHRAGYTF; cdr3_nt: TGTGCCAGCAGCTACCACAGGGCTGGCTACACCTTC
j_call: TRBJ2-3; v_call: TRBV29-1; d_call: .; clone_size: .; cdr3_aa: CSVEAPGLGDTQYF; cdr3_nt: TGCAGCGTTGAAGCCCCAGGGTTGGGAGATACGCAGTATTTT
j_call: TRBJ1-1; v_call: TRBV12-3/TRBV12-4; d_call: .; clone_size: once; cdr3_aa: CASSPGAGAFF; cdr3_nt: TGTGCCAGCAGTCCTGGGGCGGGGGCTTTCTTT
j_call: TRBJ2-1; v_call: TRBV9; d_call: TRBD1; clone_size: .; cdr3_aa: CASSRQGDSYNEQFF; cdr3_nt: TGTGCCAGCAGCCGACAGGGGGACTCCTACAATGAGCAGTTCTTC
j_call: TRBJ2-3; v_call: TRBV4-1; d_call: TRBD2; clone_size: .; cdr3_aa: CASSQVPGTSYADTQYF; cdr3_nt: TGCGCCAGCAGCCAAGTCCCCGGGACTAGCTATGCAGATACGCAGTATTTT
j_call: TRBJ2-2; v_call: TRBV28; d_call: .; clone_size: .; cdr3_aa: CASSFIVRGRNGELFF; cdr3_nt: TGTGCCAGCAGTTTTATTGTACGGGGGAGGAACGGGGAGCTGTTTTTT
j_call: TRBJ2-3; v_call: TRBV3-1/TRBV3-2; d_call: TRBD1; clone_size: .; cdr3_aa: CASSQDGDRDQDTQYF; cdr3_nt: TGTGCCAGCAGCCAAGACGGTGACAGGGACCAAGATACGCAGTATTTT
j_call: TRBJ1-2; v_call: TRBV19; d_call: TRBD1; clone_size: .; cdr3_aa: CASSRDRGPGYGYTF; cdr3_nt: TGTGCCAGTAGTAGGGACAGGGGGCCAGGGTATGGCTACACCTTC
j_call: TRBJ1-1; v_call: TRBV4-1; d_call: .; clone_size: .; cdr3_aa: CASSQLQGMNTEAFF; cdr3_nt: TGCGCCAGCAGCCAACTGCAGGGCATGAACACTGAAGCTTTCTTT
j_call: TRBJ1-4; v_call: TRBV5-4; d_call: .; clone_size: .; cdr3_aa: CASSSRGGEEKLFF; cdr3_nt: TGTGCCAGCAGCAGCAGAGGGGGGGAAGAAAAACTGTTTTTT
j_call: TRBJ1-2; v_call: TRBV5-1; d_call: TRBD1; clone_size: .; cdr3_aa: CASSAGQGYGYTF; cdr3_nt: TGCGCCAGCAGCGCGGGACAGGGGTATGGCTACACCTTC
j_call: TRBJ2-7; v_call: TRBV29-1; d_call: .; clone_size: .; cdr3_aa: CSVETGTYEQYF; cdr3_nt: TGCAGCGTCGAGACAGGAACCTACGAGCAGTACTTC
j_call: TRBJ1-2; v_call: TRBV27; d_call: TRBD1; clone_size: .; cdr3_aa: CASSGTGTHGYTF; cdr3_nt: TGTGCCAGCAGCGGGACAGGGACCCATGGCTACACCTTC
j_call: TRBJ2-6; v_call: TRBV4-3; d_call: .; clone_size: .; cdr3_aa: CASSQDSYSGANVLTF; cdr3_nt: TGCGCCAGCAGCCAGGACAGTTACTCTGGGGCCAACGTCCTGACTTTC
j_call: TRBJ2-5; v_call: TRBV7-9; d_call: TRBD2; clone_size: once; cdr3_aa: CASSFFPGGETQYF; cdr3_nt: TGTGCCAGCAGCTTCTTTCCGGGAGGCGAGACCCAGTACTTC
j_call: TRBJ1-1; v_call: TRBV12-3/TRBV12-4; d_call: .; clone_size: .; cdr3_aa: CASSLDSNTEAFF; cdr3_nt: TGTGCCAGCAGCCTCGACAGCAACACTGAAGCTTTCTTT
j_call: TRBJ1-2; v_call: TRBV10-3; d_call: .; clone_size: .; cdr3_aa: CAISESESVNYGYTF; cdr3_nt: TGTGCCATCAGTGAGTCAGAGTCCGTAAACTATGGCTACACCTTC
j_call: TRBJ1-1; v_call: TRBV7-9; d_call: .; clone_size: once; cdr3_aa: CASTKSPGAEAFF; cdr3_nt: TGTGCCAGCACCAAATCGCCTGGAGCTGAAGCTTTCTTT
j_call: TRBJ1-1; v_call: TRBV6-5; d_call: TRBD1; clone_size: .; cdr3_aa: CASRDSQDTEAFF; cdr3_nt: TGTGCCAGCCGGGACAGTCAAGACACTGAAGCTTTCTTT
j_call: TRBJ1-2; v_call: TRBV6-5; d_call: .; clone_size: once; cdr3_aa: CASSYDRNYGYTF; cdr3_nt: TGTGCCAGCAGTTATGACAGAAACTATGGCTACACCTTC
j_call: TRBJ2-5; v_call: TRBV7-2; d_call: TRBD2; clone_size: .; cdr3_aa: CASSLERGGRPQRETQYF; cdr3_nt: TGTGCCAGCAGCTTAGAGCGGGGGGGCCGCCCACAACGAGAGACCCAGTACTTC
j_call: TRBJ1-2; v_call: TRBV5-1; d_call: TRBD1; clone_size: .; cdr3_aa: CASSLGGGVYYGYTF; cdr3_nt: TGCGCCAGCAGCTTAGGAGGGGGCGTCTACTATGGCTACACCTTC
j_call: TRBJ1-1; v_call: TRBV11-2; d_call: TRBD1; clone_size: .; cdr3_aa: CASSLDWTGEAFF; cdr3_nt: TGTGCCAGCAGCTTGGACTGGACAGGTGAAGCTTTCTTT
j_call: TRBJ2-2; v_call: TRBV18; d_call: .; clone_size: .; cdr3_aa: CASSPRRDVDTGELFF; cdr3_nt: TGTGCCAGCTCACCAAGGAGAGATGTTGACACCGGGGAGCTGTTTTTT
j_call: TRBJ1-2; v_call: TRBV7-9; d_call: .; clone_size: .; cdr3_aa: CASSLGGVGSYGYTF; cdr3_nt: TGTGCCAGCAGCTTAGGAGGCGTGGGGAGCTATGGCTACACCTTC
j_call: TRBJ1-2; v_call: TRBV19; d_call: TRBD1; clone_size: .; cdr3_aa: CASSVTGTNYGYTF; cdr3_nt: TGTGCCAGTAGTGTGACAGGGACAAACTATGGCTACACCTTC
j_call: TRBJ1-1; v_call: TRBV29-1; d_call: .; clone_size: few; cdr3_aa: CSANYVTEAFF; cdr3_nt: TGCAGCGCGAATTATGTCACTGAAGCTTTCTTT
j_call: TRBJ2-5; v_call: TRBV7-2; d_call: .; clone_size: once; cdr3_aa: CASSPPTAFQETQYF; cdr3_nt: TGTGCCAGCAGCCCGCCGACAGCCTTCCAAGAGACCCAGTACTTC
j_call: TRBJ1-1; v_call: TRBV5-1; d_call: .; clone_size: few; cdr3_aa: CASSLLQGNTEAFF; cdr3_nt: TGCGCCAGCAGCTTATTACAGGGGAACACTGAAGCTTTCTTT
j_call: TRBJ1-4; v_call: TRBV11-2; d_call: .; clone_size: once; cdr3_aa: CASSLVRSGVEKLFF; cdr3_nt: TGTGCCAGCAGCTTAGTGCGTTCAGGGGTCGAAAAACTGTTTTTT
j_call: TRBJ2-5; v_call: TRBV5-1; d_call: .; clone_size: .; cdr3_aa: CASSLEVRETQYF; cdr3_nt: TGCGCCAGCAGCTTGGAAGTGAGGGAGACCCAGTACTTC
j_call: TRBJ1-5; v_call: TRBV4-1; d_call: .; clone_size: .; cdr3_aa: CASSQGNSGQPQHF; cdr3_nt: TGCGCCAGCAGCCAAGGCAACAGCGGTCAGCCCCAGCATTTT
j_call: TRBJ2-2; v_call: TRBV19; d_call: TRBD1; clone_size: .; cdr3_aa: CASRTTGWDGELFF; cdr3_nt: TGTGCCAGTAGAACGACAGGGTGGGACGGGGAGCTGTTTTTT
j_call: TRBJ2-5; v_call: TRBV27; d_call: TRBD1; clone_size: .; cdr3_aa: CASSLGQGGETQYF; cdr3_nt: TGTGCCAGCAGCTTGGGACAGGGAGGGGAGACCCAGTACTTC
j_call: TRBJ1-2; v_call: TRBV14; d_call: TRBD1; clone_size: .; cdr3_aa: CASSQGDLYGYTF; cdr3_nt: TGTGCCAGCAGTCAGGGGGATCTCTATGGCTACACCTTC
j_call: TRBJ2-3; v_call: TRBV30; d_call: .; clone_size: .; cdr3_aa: CAWSDVGLDTQYF; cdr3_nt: TGTGCCTGGAGTGATGTGGGGCTGGATACGCAGTATTTT
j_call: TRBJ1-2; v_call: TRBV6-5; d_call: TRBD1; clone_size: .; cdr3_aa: CASSRQGRTYGYTF; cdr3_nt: TGTGCCAGCAGTAGACAGGGGCGCACCTATGGCTACACCTTC
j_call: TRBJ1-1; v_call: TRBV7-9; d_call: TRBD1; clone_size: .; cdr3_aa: CASSFRDRGTEAFF; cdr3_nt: TGTGCCAGCAGCTTCCGGGACAGGGGTACTGAAGCTTTCTTT
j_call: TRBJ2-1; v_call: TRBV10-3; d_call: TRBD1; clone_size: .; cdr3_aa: CAISERWGQGTYNEQFF; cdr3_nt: TGTGCCATCAGTGAGAGGTGGGGACAGGGGACCTACAATGAGCAGTTCTTC
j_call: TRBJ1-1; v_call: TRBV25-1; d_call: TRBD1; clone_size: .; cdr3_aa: CASSDTGTGLGAFF; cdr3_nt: TGTGCCAGCAGTGATACCGGGACAGGGCTCGGAGCTTTCTTT
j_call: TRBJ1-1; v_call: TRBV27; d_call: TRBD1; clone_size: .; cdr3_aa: CASRDRASLGHTEAFF; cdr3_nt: TGTGCCAGCAGAGACAGGGCGAGTTTGGGGCACACTGAAGCTTTCTTT
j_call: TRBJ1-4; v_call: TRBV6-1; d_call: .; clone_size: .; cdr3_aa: CASSAPGIALPNEKLFF; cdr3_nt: TGTGCCAGCAGTGCTCCAGGGATCGCGCTACCTAATGAAAAACTGTTTTTT
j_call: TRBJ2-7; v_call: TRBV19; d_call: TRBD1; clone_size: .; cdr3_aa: CASSITPGQGSYEQYF; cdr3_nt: TGTGCCAGTAGTATAACCCCGGGACAGGGATCCTACGAGCAGTACTTC
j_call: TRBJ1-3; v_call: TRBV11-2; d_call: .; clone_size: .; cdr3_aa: CASSSARQGGNTIYF; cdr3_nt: TGTGCCAGCAGCTCCGCAAGGCAGGGGGGAAACACCATATATTTT
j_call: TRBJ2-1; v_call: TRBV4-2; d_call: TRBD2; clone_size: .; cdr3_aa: CASSQDTVASGGAGNEQFF; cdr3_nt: TGTGCCAGCAGCCAAGATACTGTGGCTAGCGGGGGGGCGGGCAATGAGCAGTTCTTC
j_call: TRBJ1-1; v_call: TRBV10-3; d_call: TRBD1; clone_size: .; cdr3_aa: CAISEWGTGQANTEAFF; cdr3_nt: TGTGCCATCAGTGAGTGGGGTACGGGACAGGCAAACACTGAAGCTTTCTTT
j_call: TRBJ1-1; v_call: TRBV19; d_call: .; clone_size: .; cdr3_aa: CASSIQRLGASTEAFF; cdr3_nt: TGTGCCAGTAGTATACAAAGATTGGGGGCGAGCACTGAAGCTTTCTTT